Listed here are 5 T cell receptor beta chains from one sample, sequenced in a study of cytomegalovirus exposure and HLA in healthy donors. PCR used 60 Vbeta primers and 13 Jbeta primers. Sequencing used immunoSEQ multiplex PCR; TCRdb keeps in-frame clones, though not all of them. The sample holds 140,000 to 150,000 clones, roughly 10% seen once. The sample taken for sequencing was PBMCs. Source of these receptors: a male donor in good health and CMV-seronegative.

The V gene is TRBV6-1, the J gene TRBJ2-5; 11 bases align to TRBD2. The J call is in doubt because the DNA end fits TRBJ2-7 better. Germline CDR1 MNHNS, CDR2 SASEGT. This CDR3 spans 19 amino acids. For the CDR3, the DNA is TGTGCCAGCAGTGAAAAAGTGACTAGCGGGACCCAGGTCCCCTACGAGCAGTACTTC. Protein: CASSEKVTSGTQVPYEQYF.

The chain combines TRBV19 with TRBJ1-1; 7 nucleotides line up with TRBD1. CDR1 and CDR2 (germline): LNHDA, SQIVND (reference sequence). CDR3 size: 15 residues. In DNA, the CDR3 is TGTGCTAGTGGGATAGAACCAGGGGGGCACACTGAAGCTTTCTTT. Translating it yields CASGIEPGGHTEAFF. Supplemented by reference TRBV19 and TRBJ1-1, the full variable domain reads DGGITQSPKYLFRKEGQNVTLSCEQNLNHDAMYWYRQDPGQGLRLIYYSQIVNDFQKGDIAEGYSVSREKKESFPLTVTSAQKNPTAFYLCASGIEPGGHTEAFFGQGTRLTVV.

The chain combines TRBV4-3 with TRBJ2-6; TRBD1 might be the D (6 bases). The CDR3 spans 17 residues. Trimming pared 2 bases from V and 0 bases from J, leaving 11 bases between. CDR1 LGHNA and CDR2 YSLEER come from the germline V gene. The chain's CDR3 is CASSQSRTASGANVLTF. The CDR3 DNA reads TGCGCCAGCAGCCAATCCCGGACAGCCTCTGGGGCCAACGTCCTGACTTTC.

The chain joins TRBV19 to TRBJ2-1, with 10 bases matching TRBD2. CDR1 LNHDA and CDR2 SQIVND come from the germline V gene (reference sequence). The CDR3 runs to 16 residues. The trim removed 3 bases at V and 5 bases at J, leaving 7 bases unmatched. The CDR3 nucleotides read TGTGCCAGTAGTATGGGAGGGAGCGGGGGGGACAATGAGCAGTTCTTC. Encoded protein: CASSMGGSGGDNEQFF.

The gene calls are TRBV19 and TRBJ1-1, with TRBD1 matching 7 bases. The CDR3 has 16 amino acids. Per germline, CDR1 LNHDA and CDR2 SQIVND (reference sequence). Trimming cost V 1 base and J 0 bases; bases outside gene matches: 5. The CDR3 here is CASSIVGTALNTEAFF. CDR3 in DNA: TGTGCCAGTAGTATAGTTGGGACAGCTTTGAACACTGAAGCTTTCTTT.